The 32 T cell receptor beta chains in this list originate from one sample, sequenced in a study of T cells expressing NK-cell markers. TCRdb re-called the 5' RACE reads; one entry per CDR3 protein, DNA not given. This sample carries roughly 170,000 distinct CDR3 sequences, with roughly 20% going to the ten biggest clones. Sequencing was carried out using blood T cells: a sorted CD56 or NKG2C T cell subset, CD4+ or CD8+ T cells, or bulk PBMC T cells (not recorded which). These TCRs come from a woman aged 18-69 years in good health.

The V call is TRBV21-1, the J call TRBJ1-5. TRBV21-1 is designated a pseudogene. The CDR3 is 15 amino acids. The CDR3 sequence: CASSNQGQENQPQHF.

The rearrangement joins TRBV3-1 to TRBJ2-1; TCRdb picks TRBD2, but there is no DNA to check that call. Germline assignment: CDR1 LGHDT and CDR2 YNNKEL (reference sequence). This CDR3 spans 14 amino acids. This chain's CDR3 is CASILSASGDEQFF.

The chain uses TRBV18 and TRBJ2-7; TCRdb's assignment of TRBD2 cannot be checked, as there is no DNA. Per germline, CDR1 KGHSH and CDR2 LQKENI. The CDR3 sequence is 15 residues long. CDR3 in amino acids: CASSLSGRAGSEQYF.

This CDR3 reads CASRTSGGASDTQYF. The chain carries TRBV27 and TRBJ2-3; the D call from TCRdb, TRBD2, cannot be confirmed without DNA. The germline CDR1 and CDR2 sequences are MNHEY and SMNVEV (reference sequence). The CDR3 is made up of 15 amino acids.

The CDR3 loop is CATSKGGTEAFF. The chain is built from TRBV24-1 and TRBJ1-1. CDR1 and CDR2 (germline): KGHDR, SFDVKD. The CDR3 is made up of 12 amino acids.

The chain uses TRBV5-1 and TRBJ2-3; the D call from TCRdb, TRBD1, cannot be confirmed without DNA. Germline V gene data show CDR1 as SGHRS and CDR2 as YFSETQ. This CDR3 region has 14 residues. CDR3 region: CASSTWDTTDTQYF.

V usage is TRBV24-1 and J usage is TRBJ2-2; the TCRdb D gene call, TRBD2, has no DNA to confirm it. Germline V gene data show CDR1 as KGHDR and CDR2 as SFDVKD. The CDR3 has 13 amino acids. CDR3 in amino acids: CATSDRRDGELFF.

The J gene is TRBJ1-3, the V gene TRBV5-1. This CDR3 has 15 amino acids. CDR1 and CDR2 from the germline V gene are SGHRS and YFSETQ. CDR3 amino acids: CASSSPDKAGNTIYF.

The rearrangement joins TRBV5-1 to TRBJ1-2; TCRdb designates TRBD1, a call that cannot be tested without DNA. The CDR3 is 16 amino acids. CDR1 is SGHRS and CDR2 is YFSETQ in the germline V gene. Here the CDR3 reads CASTPEMAQLGYGYTF.

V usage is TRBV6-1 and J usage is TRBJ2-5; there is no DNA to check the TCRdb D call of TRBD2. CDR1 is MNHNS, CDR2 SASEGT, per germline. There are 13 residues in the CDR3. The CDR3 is CASSRTIIGTQYF.

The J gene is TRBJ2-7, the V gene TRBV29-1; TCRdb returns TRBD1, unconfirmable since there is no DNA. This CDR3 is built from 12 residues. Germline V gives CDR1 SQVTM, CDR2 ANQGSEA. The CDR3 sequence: CSGGDIPYEQYF.

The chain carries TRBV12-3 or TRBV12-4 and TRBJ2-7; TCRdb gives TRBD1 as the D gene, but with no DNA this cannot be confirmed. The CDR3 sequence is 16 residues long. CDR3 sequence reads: CASSPRGGVGFYEQYF.

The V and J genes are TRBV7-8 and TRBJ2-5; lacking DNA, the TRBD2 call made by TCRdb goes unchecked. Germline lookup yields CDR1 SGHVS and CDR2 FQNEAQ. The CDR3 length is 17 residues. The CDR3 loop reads CASTQPRVAGRQETQYF.

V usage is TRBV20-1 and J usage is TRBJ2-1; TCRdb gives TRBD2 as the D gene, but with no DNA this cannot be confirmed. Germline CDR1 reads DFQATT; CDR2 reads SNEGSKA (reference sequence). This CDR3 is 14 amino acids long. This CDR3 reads CSALAGGSSHEQFF.

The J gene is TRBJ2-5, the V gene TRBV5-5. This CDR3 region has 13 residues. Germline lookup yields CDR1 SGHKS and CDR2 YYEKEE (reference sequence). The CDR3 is CASSLGREETQYF.

The CDR3 loop reads CASSLGWTSGLSTQYF. This sequence joins TRBV5-1 and TRBJ2-3; TCRdb indicates TRBD2, and absent DNA this call remains unverified. The CDR3 contains 16 residues. Germline V gives CDR1 SGHRS, CDR2 YFSETQ.

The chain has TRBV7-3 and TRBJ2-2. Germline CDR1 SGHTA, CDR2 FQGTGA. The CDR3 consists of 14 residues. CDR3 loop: CASSLTVGAGELFF.

The CDR3 protein is CSVGRDYQETQYF. The chain is built from TRBV29-1 and TRBJ2-5; the TRBD1 assignment by TCRdb is unverifiable without DNA. The CDR3 is 13 amino acids. The germline CDR1 and CDR2 sequences are SQVTM and ANQGSEA.

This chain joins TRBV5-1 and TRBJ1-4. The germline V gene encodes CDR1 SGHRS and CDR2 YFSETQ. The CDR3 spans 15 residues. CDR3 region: CASSRSLGANEKLFF.

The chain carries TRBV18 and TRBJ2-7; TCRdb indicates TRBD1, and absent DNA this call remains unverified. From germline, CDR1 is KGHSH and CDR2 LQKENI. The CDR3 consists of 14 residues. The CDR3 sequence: CASSPFSQDYEQYF.

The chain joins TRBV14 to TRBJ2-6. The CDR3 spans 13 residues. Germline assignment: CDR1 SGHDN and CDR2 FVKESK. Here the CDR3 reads CASSRPGANVLTF.

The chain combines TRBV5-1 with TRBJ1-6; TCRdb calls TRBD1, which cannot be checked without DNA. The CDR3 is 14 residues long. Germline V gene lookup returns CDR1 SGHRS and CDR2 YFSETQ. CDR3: CASSRDRGDSPLHF.

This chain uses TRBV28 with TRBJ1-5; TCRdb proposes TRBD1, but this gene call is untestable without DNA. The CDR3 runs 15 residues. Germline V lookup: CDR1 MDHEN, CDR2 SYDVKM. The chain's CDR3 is CASSPGTGLSQPQHF.

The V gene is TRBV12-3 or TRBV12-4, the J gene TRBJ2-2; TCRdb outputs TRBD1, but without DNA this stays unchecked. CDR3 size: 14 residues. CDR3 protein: CASSSPGIHGELFF.

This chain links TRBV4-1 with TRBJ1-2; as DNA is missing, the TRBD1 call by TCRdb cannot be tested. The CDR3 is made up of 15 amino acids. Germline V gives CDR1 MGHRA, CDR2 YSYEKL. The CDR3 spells CASSQPGARDYGYTF.

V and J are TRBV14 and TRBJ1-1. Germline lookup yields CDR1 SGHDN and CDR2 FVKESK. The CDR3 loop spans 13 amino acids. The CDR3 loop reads CASSAQPYTTAFF.

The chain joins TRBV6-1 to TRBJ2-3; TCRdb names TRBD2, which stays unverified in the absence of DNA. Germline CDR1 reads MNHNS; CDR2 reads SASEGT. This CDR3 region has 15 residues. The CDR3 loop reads CASSDASGGADTQYF.

CDR3 amino acids: CASSLGNRETQYF. The chain recombines TRBV5-1 with TRBJ2-5. The CDR3 loop spans 13 amino acids. The V gene's germline CDR1 is SGHRS and CDR2 YFSETQ.

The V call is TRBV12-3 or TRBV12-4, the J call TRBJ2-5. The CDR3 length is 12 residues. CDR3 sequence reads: CASSLAFGTQYF.

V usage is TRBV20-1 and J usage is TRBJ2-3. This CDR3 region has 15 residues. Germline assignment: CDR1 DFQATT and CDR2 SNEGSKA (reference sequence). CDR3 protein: CSASNNLGDTDTQYF.

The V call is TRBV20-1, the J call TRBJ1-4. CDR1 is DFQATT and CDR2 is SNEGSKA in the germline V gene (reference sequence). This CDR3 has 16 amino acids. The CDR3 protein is CSARDGGVATNEKLFF.

CDR3: CASSRGPAREQYF. J is TRBJ2-7 and V is TRBV12-3 or TRBV12-4; TCRdb calls TRBD1, which cannot be checked without DNA. The CDR3 has 13 residues.